The entry that follows covers one T cell receptor beta chain sequence. The CDR3 extends over 15 amino acids. With V trimmed by 5 bases and J by 5 bases, 6 bases remained unmatched. Germline assignment: CDR1 SEHNR and CDR2 FQNEAQ (reference sequence). Unique molecular identifiers were used to barcode this TCRbeta library. TCRdb ran MiXCR on the PCR reads and lists one entry per CDR3 protein. The sample consists of hundreds of thousands of distinct CDR3 sequences, 16% of them appearing once. The source of the sample is a study of T-cell reconstitution after alpha-beta-depleted transplantation in children.

The starting material was PBMCs from the stem cell graft donor, obtained from the stem cell graft. The chain is built from TRBV7-9 and TRBJ2-1; 10 nucleotides match TRBD1. The TCR comes from a human donor who donated a stem cell graft to a child with acute myeloid leukemia. CDR3 sequence: CASSARDRGDNEQFF. The CDR3 bases are TGTGCCAGCAGCGCCCGGGACAGGGGAGACAATGAGCAGTTCTTC. The variable domain in full, with the rest retrieved from reference TRBV7-9 and TRBJ2-1, is DTGVSQNPRHKITKRGQNVTFRCDPISEHNRLYWYRQTLGQGPEFLTYFQNEAQLEKSRLLSDRFSAERPKGSFSTLEIQRTEQGDSAMYLCASSARDRGDNEQFFGPGTRLTVL.